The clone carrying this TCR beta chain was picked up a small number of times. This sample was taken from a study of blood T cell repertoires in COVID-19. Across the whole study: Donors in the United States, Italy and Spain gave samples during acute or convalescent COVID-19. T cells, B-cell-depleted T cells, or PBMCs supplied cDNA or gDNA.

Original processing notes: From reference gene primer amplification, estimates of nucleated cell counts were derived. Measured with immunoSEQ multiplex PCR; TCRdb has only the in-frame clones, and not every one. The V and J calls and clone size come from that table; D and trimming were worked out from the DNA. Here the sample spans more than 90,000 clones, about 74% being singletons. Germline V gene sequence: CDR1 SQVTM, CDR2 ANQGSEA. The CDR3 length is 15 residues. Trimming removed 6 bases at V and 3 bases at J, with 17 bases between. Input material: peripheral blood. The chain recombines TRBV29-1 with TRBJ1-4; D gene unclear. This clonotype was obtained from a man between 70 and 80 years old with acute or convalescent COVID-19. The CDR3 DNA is TGCAGCGTGCAACTTTTCGGGATCCCTAATGAAAAACTGTTTTTT. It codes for CSVQLFGIPNEKLFF.